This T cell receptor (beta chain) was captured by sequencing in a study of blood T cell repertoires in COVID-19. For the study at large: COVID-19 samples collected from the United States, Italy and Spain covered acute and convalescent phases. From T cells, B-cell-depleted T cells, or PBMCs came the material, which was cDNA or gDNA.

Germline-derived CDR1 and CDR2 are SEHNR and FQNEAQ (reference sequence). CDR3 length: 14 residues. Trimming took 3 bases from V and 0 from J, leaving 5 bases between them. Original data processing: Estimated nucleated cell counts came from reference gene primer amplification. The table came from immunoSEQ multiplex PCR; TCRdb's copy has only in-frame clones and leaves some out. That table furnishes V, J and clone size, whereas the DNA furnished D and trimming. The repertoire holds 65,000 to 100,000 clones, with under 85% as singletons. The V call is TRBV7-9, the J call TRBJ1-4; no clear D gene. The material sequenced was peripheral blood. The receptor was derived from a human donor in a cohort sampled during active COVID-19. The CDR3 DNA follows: TGTGCCAGCAGCTTCGGGGCAACTAATGAAAAACTGTTTTTT. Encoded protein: CASSFGATNEKLFF. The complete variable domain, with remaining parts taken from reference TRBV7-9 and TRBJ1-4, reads DTGVSQNPRHKITKRGQNVTFRCDPISEHNRLYWYRQTLGQGPEFLTYFQNEAQLEKSRLLSDRFSAERPKGSFSTLEIQRTEQGDSAMYLCASSFGATNEKLFFGSGTQLSVL.